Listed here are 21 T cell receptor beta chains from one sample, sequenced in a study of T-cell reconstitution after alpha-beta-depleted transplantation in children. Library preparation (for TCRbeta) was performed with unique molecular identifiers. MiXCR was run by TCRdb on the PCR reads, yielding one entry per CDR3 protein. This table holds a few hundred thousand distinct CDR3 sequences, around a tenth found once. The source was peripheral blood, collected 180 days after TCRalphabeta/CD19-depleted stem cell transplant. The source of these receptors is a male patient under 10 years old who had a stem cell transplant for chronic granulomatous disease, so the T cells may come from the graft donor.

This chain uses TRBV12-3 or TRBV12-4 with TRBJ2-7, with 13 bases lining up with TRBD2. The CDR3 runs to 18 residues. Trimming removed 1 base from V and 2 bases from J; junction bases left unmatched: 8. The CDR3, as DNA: TGTGCCAGCAGTTTAGAGGGGGGACTAGCGGGACTCCCCTACGAGCAGTACTTC. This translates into CASSLEGGLAGLPYEQYF.

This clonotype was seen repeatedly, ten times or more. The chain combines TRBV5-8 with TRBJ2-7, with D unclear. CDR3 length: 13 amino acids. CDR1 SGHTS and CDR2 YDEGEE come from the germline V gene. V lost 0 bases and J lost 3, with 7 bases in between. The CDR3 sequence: CASSLVKFYEQYF. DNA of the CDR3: TGTGCCAGCAGCTTGGTCAAATTCTACGAGCAGTACTTC. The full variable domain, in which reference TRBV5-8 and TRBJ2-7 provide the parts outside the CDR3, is EAGVTQSPTHLIKTRGQQATLRCSPISGHTSVYWYQQALGLGLQFLLWYDEGEERNRGNFPPRFSGRQFPNYSSELNVNALELEDSALYLCASSLVKFYEQYFGPGTRLTVT.

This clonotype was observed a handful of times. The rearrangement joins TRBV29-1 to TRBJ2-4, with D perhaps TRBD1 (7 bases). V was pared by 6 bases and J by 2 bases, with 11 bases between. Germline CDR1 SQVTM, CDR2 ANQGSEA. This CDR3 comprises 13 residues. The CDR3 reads CSVQGGTKNIQYF. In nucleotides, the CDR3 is TGCAGCGTCCAGGGGGGTACCAAAAACATTCAGTACTTC.

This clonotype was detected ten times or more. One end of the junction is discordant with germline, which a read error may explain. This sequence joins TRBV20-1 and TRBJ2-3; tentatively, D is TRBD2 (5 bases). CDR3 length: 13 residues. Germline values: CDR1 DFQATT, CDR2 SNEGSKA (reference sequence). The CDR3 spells CSARAGSTDTQYF. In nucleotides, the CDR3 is TGCAGTGCCAGAGCTGGGAGTACAGATACGCAGTATTTT.

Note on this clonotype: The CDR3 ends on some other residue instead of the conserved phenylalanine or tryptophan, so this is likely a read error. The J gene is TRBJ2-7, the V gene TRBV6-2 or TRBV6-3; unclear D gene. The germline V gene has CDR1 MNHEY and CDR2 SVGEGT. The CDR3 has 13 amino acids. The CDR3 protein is CVSSSGSSYEQYL. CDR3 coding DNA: TGTGTCAGCAGCTCTGGATCTTCCTACGAGCAGTACTTA.

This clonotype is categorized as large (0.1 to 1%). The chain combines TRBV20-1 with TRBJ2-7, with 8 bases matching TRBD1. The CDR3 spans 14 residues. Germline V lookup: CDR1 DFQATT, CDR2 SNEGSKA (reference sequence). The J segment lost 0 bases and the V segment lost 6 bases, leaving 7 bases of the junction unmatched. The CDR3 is CSAEQTGVSYEQYF. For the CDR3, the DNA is TGCAGTGCGGAACAGACAGGGGTCTCCTACGAGCAGTACTTC.

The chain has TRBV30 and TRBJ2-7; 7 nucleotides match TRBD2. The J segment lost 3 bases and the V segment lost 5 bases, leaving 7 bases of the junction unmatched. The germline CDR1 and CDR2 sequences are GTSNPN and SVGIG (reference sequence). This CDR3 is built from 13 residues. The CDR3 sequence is CAWGGDSNYEQYF. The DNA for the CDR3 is TGTGCCTGGGGGGGGGACTCCAACTACGAGCAGTACTTC.

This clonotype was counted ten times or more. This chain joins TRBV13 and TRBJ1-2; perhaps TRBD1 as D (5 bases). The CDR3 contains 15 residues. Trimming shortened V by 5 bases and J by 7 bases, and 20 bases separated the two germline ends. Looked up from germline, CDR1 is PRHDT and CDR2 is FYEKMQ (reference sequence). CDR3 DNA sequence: TGTGCCAGCAGCCCTAGGACATCCCCGGCGGGTGGCTACACCTTC. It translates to CASSPRTSPAGGYTF.

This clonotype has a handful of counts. The CDR3 DNA is TGTGCCAGCTCACTTTTGCGGCTGACAGGGAACTATGGCTACACCTTC. Amino acids: CASSLLRLTGNYGYTF. The rearrangement links TRBV18 to TRBJ1-2; 7 bases agree with TRBD1. Germline trimming cut 4 bases from V and 2 bases from J; bases unmatched to any gene: 10. CDR1 is KGHSH and CDR2 is LQKENI in the germline V gene. The CDR3 consists of 16 residues.

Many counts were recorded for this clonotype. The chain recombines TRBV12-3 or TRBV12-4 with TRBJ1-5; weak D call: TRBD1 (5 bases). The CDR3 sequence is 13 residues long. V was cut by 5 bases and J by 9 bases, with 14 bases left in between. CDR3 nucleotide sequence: TGTGCCAGCAGTCTCTCGTGGGGGGGGCCCCAGCATTTT. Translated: CASSLSWGGPQHF.

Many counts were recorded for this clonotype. The CDR3 bases are TGCAGTGCTAGAGATCCTAGCGGGAAAATAGCCAAAAACATTCAGTACTTC. Amino acids: CSARDPSGKIAKNIQYF. This rearrangement joins TRBV20-1 to TRBJ2-4; TRBD2 matches 9 bases. V lost 0 bases to trimming and J lost 0 bases; unmatched junction nucleotides: 6. This CDR3 is built from 17 residues. CDR1 is DFQATT, CDR2 SNEGSKA, per germline (reference sequence).

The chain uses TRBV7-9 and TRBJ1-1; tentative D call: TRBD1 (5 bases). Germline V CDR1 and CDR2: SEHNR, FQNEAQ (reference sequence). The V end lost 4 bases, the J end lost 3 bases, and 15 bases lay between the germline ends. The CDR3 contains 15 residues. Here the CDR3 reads CASSSPHEGHTEAFF. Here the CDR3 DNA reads TGTGCCAGCAGCTCCCCCCATGAGGGGCACACTGAAGCTTTCTTT.

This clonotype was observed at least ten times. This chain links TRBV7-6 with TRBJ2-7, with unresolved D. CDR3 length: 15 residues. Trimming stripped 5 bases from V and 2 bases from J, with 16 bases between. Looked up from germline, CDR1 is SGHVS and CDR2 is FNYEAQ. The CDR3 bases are TGTGCCAGCAGCCCAGGCCCAGGAATCGCCTACGAGCAGTACTTC. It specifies CASSPGPGIAYEQYF.

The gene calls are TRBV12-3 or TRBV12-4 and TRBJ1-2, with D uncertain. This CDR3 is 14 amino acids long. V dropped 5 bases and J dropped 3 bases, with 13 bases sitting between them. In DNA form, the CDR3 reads TGTGCCAGCAGTCCTTTGCTCGCGTACTATGGCTACACCTTC. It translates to CASSPLLAYYGYTF.

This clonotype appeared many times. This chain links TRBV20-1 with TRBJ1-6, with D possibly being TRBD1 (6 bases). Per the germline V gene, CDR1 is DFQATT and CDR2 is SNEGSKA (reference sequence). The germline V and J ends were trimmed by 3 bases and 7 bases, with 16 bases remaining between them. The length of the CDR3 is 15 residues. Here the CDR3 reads CSASRGGRGNSPLHF. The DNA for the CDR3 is TGCAGTGCTAGTCGGGGGGGCCGAGGGAATTCACCCCTCCACTTT.

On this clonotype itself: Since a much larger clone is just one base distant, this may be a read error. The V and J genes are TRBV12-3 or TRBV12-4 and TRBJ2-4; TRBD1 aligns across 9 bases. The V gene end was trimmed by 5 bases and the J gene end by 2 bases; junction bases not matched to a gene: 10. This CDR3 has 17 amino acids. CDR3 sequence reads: CASSTSCDRGTKNIQYF. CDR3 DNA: TGTGCCAGCAGTACGAGTTGTGACAGGGGGACCAAAAACATTCAGTACTTC.

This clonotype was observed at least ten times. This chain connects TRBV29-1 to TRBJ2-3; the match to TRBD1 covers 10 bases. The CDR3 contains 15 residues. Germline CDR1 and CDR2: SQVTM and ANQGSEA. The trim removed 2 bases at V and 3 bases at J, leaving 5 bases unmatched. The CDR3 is CSVELTGGRTDTQYF. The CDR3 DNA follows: TGCAGCGTTGAACTGACAGGGGGCCGGACAGATACGCAGTATTTT.

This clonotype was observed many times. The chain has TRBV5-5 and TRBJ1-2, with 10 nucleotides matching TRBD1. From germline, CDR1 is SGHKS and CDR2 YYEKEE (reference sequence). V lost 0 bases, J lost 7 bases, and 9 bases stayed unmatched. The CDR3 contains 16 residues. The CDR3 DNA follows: TGTGCCAGCAGCTTGGGGGGTTTTCGGACAGGGGGTGGCTACACCTTC. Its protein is CASSLGGFRTGGGYTF.

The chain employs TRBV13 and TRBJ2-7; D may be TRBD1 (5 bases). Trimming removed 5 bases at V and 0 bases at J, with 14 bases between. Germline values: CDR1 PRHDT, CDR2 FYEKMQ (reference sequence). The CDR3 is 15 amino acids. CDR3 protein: CASSHSDSNSYEQYF. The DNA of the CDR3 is TGTGCCAGCAGCCACTCTGACAGTAACTCCTACGAGCAGTACTTC.

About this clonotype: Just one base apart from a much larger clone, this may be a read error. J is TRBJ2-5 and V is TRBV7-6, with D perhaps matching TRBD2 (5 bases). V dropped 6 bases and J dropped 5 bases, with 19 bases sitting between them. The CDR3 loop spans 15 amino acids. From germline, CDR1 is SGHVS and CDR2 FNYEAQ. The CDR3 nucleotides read TGTGCCAGCAGTACTAACACGCTAGCATCCGAGACCCAGTACTTC. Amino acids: CASSTNTLASETQYF. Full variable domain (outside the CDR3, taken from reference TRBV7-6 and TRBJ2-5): GAGVSQSPRYKVTKRGQDVALRCDPISGHVSLYWYRQALGQGPEFLTYFNYEAQQDKSGLPNDRFSAERPEGSISTLTIQRTEQRDSAMYRCASSTNTLASETQYFGPGTRLLVL.

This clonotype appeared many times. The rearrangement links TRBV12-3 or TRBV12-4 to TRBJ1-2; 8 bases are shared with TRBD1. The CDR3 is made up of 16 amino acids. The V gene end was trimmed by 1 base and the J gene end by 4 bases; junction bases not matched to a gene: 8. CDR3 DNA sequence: TGTGCCAGCAGTTTAGGTCAGGGGGCGCGGGGCTATGGCTACACCTTC. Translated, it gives CASSLGQGARGYGYTF.